This T cell receptor beta chain was identified during a study of radiotherapy plus CTLA-4 blockade in lung cancer. Study in general: For about 19% of patients, objective responses occurred, and around 31% had disease control.

Of note for this clone: Its target is not known.

CDR3 length: 12 amino acids. Trimming took 6 bases from V and 3 from J, leaving 9 bases between them. CDR1 and CDR2 from the germline V gene are LNHNV and YYDKDF (reference sequence). Method: immunoSEQ multiplex PCR; TCRdb's copy keeps in-frame clones and lacks some. The sample lists tens of thousands of clones; around 80% were seen once. Study results and limitations: Researchers report tumor-derived TCR clones expanding in blood after radiotherapy plus ipilimumab. Early blood T cell clone dynamics, with interferon-beta, were reported to best predict response.

Sequencing was performed on peripheral blood, taken from a patient treated with radiotherapy plus ipilimumab. The genes are TRBV15 and TRBJ2-7; D not certain. The sequence was obtained from a human donor with non-small cell lung cancer who had a complete response to radiotherapy plus ipilimumab. Here the CDR3 reads CATRGRNYEQYV. The CDR3 region has the DNA TGTGCCACCAGAGGACGGAACTACGAGCAGTACGTC.